This entry describes one TCR beta chain. Antigen specificity is unknown. Patients with a history of autoimmune disease or on systemic immunosuppression were excluded. This entry belongs to a study of OX40 agonist ivuxolimab in advanced cancers. Study findings and constraints: The work left the antigen specificity of expanded peripheral T cells undetermined. At 0.1 to 3.0 mg/kg, clonal expansion of CD4+ and CD8+ blood T cells had occurred by week 6. CD8+ T cells were the subset that, on average, had more expanded clones than CD4+.

TCRdb's table, derived via immunoSEQ multiplex PCR, lists solely in-frame clones and lacks some. The table lists fewer than 80,000 clones, approximately 81% of them singletons. The sequence was obtained from an adult with an advanced solid tumor such as melanoma, head and neck, liver or kidney cancer. The sequencing used CD4+ or CD8+ T cells sorted from blood, collected in a trial of the OX40 agonist ivuxolimab.

As DNA, the CDR3 is TGTGCCAGCGCCGCAGGGGGTCCAGATCAAAAACTGTTTTTT. This codes for CASAAGGPDQKLFF. The rearrangement links TRBV2 to TRBJ1-4; 7 bases match TRBD1. The CDR3 consists of 14 residues. CDR1 and CDR2 (germline): SNHLY, FYNNEI. V lost 8 bases and J lost 9; bases outside the gene matches: 12. Variable domain in full (rest from reference TRBV2 and TRBJ1-4): EPEVTQTPSHQVTQMGQEVILRCVPISNHLYFYWYRQILGQKVEFLVSFYNNEISEKSEIFDDQFSVERPDGSNFTLKIRSTKLEDSAMYFCASAAGGPDQKLFFGSGTQLSVL.